Shown below are 18 T cell receptor beta chains from a single sample sequenced in a study of T cells in localized non-small cell lung cancer. TCRdb's copy holds only in-frame clones and misses some; the assay was immunoSEQ multiplex PCR. The profile shows under 5,000 clones, around 30% of them singletons. Sequencing used lung tumor tissue, obtained before any cancer treatment. The source of these receptors is an older male donor with stage III lung adenocarcinoma.

This chain connects TRBV6-8 to TRBJ2-1, with D perhaps TRBD2 (6 bases). This CDR3 has 15 amino acids. Germline V CDR1 and CDR2: MNHGY, SAAAGT. V lost 5 bases and J 4 bases, leaving 15 bases between the germline ends. CDR3 loop: CASSDGRGRYNEQFF. CDR3 nucleotide sequence: TGTGCCAGCAGTGACGGGCGGGGACGGTACAATGAGCAGTTCTTC.

V usage is TRBV11-3 and J usage is TRBJ2-1, with 8 positions matching TRBD2. Germline trimming cut 0 bases from V and 7 bases from J; bases unmatched to any gene: 8. In germline, CDR1 is SGHNT, CDR2 YENEEA. The CDR3 loop spans 16 amino acids. CDR3 amino acids: CASSLESGGAKNEQFF. The CDR3 DNA sequence: TGTGCCAGCAGCTTAGAGTCCGGGGGGGCTAAAAATGAGCAGTTCTTC.

This clone was detected only a few times. The CDR3 DNA is TGTGCCAGCAGTTACCGCACCGCCACCGGGGAGCTGTTTTTT. It encodes CASSYRTATGELFF. The V and J genes are TRBV6-7 and TRBJ2-2; D gene ambiguous. TRBV6-7 is filed as an ORF, its function uncertain. This CDR3 is 14 amino acids long. V was pared by 2 bases and J by 4 bases, with 8 bases between.

The chain joins TRBV6-8 to TRBJ2-3; D gene unclear. Germline V gives CDR1 MNHGY, CDR2 SAAAGT. V lost 4 bases to trimming and J lost 6 bases, with 17 bases between them. The CDR3 covers 15 residues. The CDR3 spells CASSSRLPPLDTQYF. Here the CDR3 DNA reads TGTGCCAGCAGTTCGCGACTCCCACCTTTGGATACGCAGTATTTT.

By frequency in the sample, this clone is medium-sized. V usage is TRBV6-8 and J usage is TRBJ2-7; 7 bases align to TRBD1. V shed 6 bases and J 3 bases; nucleotides not matched to a gene: 5. CDR3 length: 13 residues. Germline CDR1 MNHGY, CDR2 SAAAGT. The CDR3: CASRGRDSYEQYF. The CDR3 DNA reads as TGTGCCAGCAGGGGACGGGACAGCTACGAGCAGTACTTC.

The chain joins TRBV11-3 to TRBJ1-3; 7 positions match TRBD1. The CDR3 loop spans 15 amino acids. V lost 4 bases, J lost 2 bases, and 5 bases stayed unmatched. Germline values: CDR1 SGHNT, CDR2 YENEEA. The CDR3 reads CASSSDRVPGNTIYF. The CDR3, as DNA: TGTGCCAGCAGCTCTGACAGGGTTCCTGGAAACACCATATATTTT.

The V call is TRBV11-3, the J call TRBJ1-1; 9 bases are a match to TRBD1. This CDR3 comprises 16 residues. CDR1 is SGHNT and CDR2 is YENEEA in the germline V gene. The V and J ends lost 1 base and 0 bases, in that order; junction bases with no gene match: 3. CDR3 loop: CASSLGTGAMNTEAFF. The CDR3 DNA reads as TGTGCCAGCAGCTTAGGGACAGGGGCAATGAACACTGAAGCTTTCTTT.

The CDR3 protein is CASSYLGLAGEQFF. The CDR3 nucleotides are TGTGCCAGCAGTTACCTCGGACTAGCAGGGGAGCAGTTCTTC. The chain is built from TRBV6-8 and TRBJ2-1; 8 positions agree with TRBD2. This CDR3 is built from 14 residues. CDR1 is MNHGY and CDR2 is SAAAGT in the germline V gene. Trimming cost V 2 bases and J 10 bases; bases outside gene matches: 7.

The CDR3 reads CASSSGLAEKETQYF. CDR3 DNA sequence: TGCGCCAGCAGCTCGGGACTAGCGGAGAAAGAGACCCAGTACTTC. V is TRBV5-1 and J is TRBJ2-5, with TRBD2 matching over 11 bases. The CDR3 is made up of 15 amino acids. After removal of 3 bases from V and 3 bases from J, the junction contained 4 bases not matched to a gene. The germline V gene encodes CDR1 SGHRS and CDR2 YFSETQ.

The chain recombines TRBV19 with TRBJ1-1; D possibly corresponds to TRBD1 (6 bases). CDR1 is LNHDA and CDR2 is SQIVND in the germline V gene (reference sequence). V shed 4 bases and J shed 5 bases, with 23 bases lying between them. This CDR3 has 17 amino acids. The CDR3 reads CASSTPLAQGVGTEAFF. The DNA of the CDR3 is TGTGCCAGTAGTACACCCTTGGCACAGGGAGTTGGAACTGAAGCTTTCTTT. Filled out from reference TRBV19 and TRBJ1-1, the complete variable domain reads DGGITQSPKYLFRKEGQNVTLSCEQNLNHDAMYWYRQDPGQGLRLIYYSQIVNDFQKGDIAEGYSVSREKKESFPLTVTSAQKNPTAFYLCASSTPLAQGVGTEAFFGQGTRLTVV.

This clone occurred a few times. The chain recombines TRBV6-8 with TRBJ2-1; D may be TRBD2 (5 bases). The germline gives CDR1 MNHGY, CDR2 SAAAGT. Trimming left V 6 bases short and J 5 bases short, with 17 bases between. The CDR3 loop spans 15 amino acids. This CDR3 reads CASSPSGGIDNEQFF. Here the CDR3 DNA reads TGTGCCAGCAGCCCCTCAGGAGGCATCGACAATGAGCAGTTCTTC.

This rearrangement joins TRBV11-3 to TRBJ2-2, with 7 bases fitting TRBD1. V was pared by 5 bases and J by 7 bases, with 10 bases of the junction left unmatched. This CDR3 spans 15 amino acids. CDR1 SGHNT and CDR2 YENEEA come from the germline V gene. The chain's CDR3 is CASSRFRQGGGELFF. The CDR3, as DNA: TGTGCCAGCAGCCGTTTCCGACAGGGTGGCGGGGAGCTGTTTTTT. Complete variable domain (other parts from reference TRBV11-3 and TRBJ2-2): EAGVVQSPRYKIIEKKQPVAFWCNPISGHNTLYWYLQNLGQGPELLIRYENEEAVDDSQLPKDRFSAERLKGVDSTLKIQPAELGDSAVYLCASSRFRQGGGELFFGEGSRLTVL.

This clone showed up just once. For the CDR3, the DNA is TGTGCCAGCGTAACAGGGCCCCACACCGGGGAGCTGTTTTTT. Translating gives CASVTGPHTGELFF. V gene TRBV11-3 combines with J gene TRBJ2-2, with D maybe TRBD1 (6 bases). The V and J ends lost 8 bases and 3 bases respectively, with 13 bases between them. The CDR3 totals 14 residues. CDR1 and CDR2 (germline): SGHNT, YENEEA. Based on the CDR3 plus reference TRBV11-3 and TRBJ2-2, the full variable domain is EAGVVQSPRYKIIEKKQPVAFWCNPISGHNTLYWYLQNLGQGPELLIRYENEEAVDDSQLPKDRFSAERLKGVDSTLKIQPAELGDSAVYLCASVTGPHTGELFFGEGSRLTVL.

This clone appeared a few times. The chain couples TRBV11-3 to TRBJ1-1, with D perhaps TRBD1 (5 bases). Germline CDR1 SGHNT, CDR2 YENEEA. V was shortened by 6 bases and J by 7 bases, with 18 bases between the two germline ends. This CDR3 region has 14 residues. The chain's CDR3 is CASSRDGSLSEAFF. The CDR3 nucleotides are TGTGCCAGCAGTAGGGACGGCTCTTTAAGTGAAGCTTTCTTT. Variable domain in full (rest from reference TRBV11-3 and TRBJ1-1): EAGVVQSPRYKIIEKKQPVAFWCNPISGHNTLYWYLQNLGQGPELLIRYENEEAVDDSQLPKDRFSAERLKGVDSTLKIQPAELGDSAVYLCASSRDGSLSEAFFGQGTRLTVV.

The rearrangement joins TRBV29-1 to TRBJ1-3, with 7 bases that match TRBD1. Germline CDR1 SQVTM, CDR2 ANQGSEA. The CDR3 is 12 amino acids. V trimming: 4 bases; J trimming: 9 bases; junction bases outside the gene matches: 6. The CDR3 coding sequence is TGCAGCGTTGCCGATGCAGGGGGCACCATATATTTT. Protein: CSVADAGGTIYF.

V and J are TRBV6-7 and TRBJ1-4; D unclear. TRBV6-7 is assigned to the ORF class and has an uncertain function. Trimming left V 6 bases short and J 8 bases short, with 16 bases between. The CDR3 runs to 14 residues. In DNA, the CDR3 is TGTGCCAGCAGGCTACGGAGTGTTTTAGAAAAACTGTTTTTT. Its translation is CASRLRSVLEKLFF.

The rearrangement joins TRBV19 to TRBJ2-1, with 8 nucleotides matching TRBD1. The CDR3 is 14 residues long. Germline V gene lookup returns CDR1 LNHDA and CDR2 SQIVND (reference sequence). The V gene end was trimmed by 5 bases and the J gene end by 5 bases; junction bases not matched to a gene: 5. CDR3 nucleotide sequence: TGTGCCAGTAGTGAGGACAGGGATGACAATGAGCAGTTCTTC. Translating it yields CASSEDRDDNEQFF.

A few counts support this clone. The V gene is TRBV11-3, the J gene TRBJ2-2; D not resolved. Trimming left V 0 bases short and J 3 bases short, with 5 bases between. This CDR3 region has 14 residues. Germline-derived CDR1 and CDR2 are SGHNT and YENEEA. DNA for the CDR3: TGTGCCAGCAGCTTAGACAGACACACCGGGGAGCTGTTTTTT. Encoded protein: CASSLDRHTGELFF.